This TCR beta chain originates from a study of beta chain features in type 1 diabetes. Study as a whole: Across all samples, over 85 million sorted cells were examined.

This clone turned up a few times. Its antigen remains unknown. The entirety of the isolated RNA underwent reverse transcription, so expressed TCRB transcripts were sequenced. TCRdb's table, derived via immunoSEQ multiplex PCR, lists solely in-frame clones and lacks some. Among a few hundred thousand clones listed, around 28% were seen once. In all sorted populations, purity surpassed 95%. CDR1 is ENHRY and CDR2 is SYGVKD in the germline V gene. The V end lost 4 bases, the J end lost 9 bases, and 10 bases lay between the germline ends. The CDR3 spans 11 residues. Study-wide results and limits: The similarity of naive, central memory and Treg TCRB repertoires appeared greater among patients than among healthy donors.

This clonotype was obtained from a man aged 18 to 30 in good health. The chain carries TRBV10-3 and TRBJ2-7, with a weak D call TRBD1 (5 bases). Sequencing input: naive CD4+ T cells from blood. The CDR3 DNA sequence: TGTGCCATCAGTGGGGGCGGAGCGCAGTACTTC. As protein: CAISGGGAQYF.